This T cell receptor (beta chain) was found in a study of shared clonotypes between healthy human individuals. Concerning this clone: What it binds is not known.

V shed 3 bases and J shed 1 base, with 7 bases lying between them. Germline lookup yields CDR1 KGHSH and CDR2 LQKENI. This CDR3 region has 13 residues. Study-level results: As a rule, naive subsets had a larger estimated richness than memory subsets. Of the naive CD4 clonotypes, about 5.4% were shared across a handful of donors.

In the original workflow: Without quality scores, immunoSEQ junctional reads could not be filtered like full-length reads. Using immunoSEQ multiplex PCR, the repertoire was profiled, and TCRdb retains in-frame clones only, with some absent. That table furnishes V, J and clone size, whereas the DNA furnished D and trimming. Of almost 750,000 clones listed, over 60% were seen once; the top ten hold less than 2%. The V call is TRBV18, the J call TRBJ2-7; unclear D gene. Sequenced material: memory CD4+ T cells sorted from blood. Subset defined: CD45RA-negative fraction. The clonotype originates from a woman under 40 in good health. CDR3 in amino acids: CASSPTQSYEQYF. In DNA, the CDR3 is TGTGCCAGCTCACCCACCCAGTCCTACGAGCAGTACTTC. Filled out from reference TRBV18 and TRBJ2-7, the complete variable domain reads NAGVMQNPRHLVRRRGQEARLRCSPMKGHSHVYWYRQLPEEGLKFMVYLQKENIIDESGMPKERFSAEFPKEGPSILRIQQVVRGDSAAYFCASSPTQSYEQYFGPGTRLTVT.